This T cell receptor (beta chain) was sequenced for a study of blood T cell repertoires in COVID-19. About the study: PBMCs, B-cell-depleted T cells, or T cells were the source of the cDNA or gDNA that made up the material.

In the original processing: By means of reference gene primer amplification, nucleated cell counts were estimated. The table came from immunoSEQ multiplex PCR; TCRdb's copy has only in-frame clones and leaves some out. For V, J and clone size, that table is used; D and trimming come from the DNA. The sample has some 78,000 clones; around 88% are singletons. CDR1 and CDR2 from the germline V gene are MNHEY and SVGAGI. The CDR3 length is 15 residues. V lost 0 bases and J 4 bases, leaving 12 bases between the germline ends. Sequences were obtained from peripheral blood. The V and J genes are TRBV6-5 and TRBJ1-2; TRBD1 is a possible D gene (6 bases). The source of this sequence is a woman over 75 with active or convalescent COVID-19. This CDR3 is CASSYSTGSSYGYTF. As DNA, the CDR3 is TGTGCCAGCAGTTACTCGACAGGTTCTTCCTATGGCTACACCTTC.